This entry concerns a single T cell receptor beta chain. Its target is not known. The sample comes from a study of Graves' ophthalmopathy and Graves' hyperthyroidism. As for the study in general: Pretreatment peripheral blood was obtained at initial diagnosis. Study-level points and caveats: In blood appeared most of the expanded thyroid clonotypes whose frequency exceeded 0.001.

The TCR beta CDR3 regions underwent amplification from RNA transcripts. Second-round multiplex PCR followed a first-round RT-PCR using HTBI primers. A single record per CDR3 protein comes from TCRdb applying MiXCR to the multiplex PCR reads. The top ten hold about a tenth of the sample, which has approximately 500,000 distinct CDR3 sequences, around 14% seen once. For donors with ophthalmopathy, the disease showed moderate-to-severe activity, reached CAS ≥3 and NOSPECS ≥4, and had lasted under 3 months. Diagnoses were established from clinical symptoms, serum thyroxine, TRAb, thyroid ultrasound and orbital computed tomography. The sequencing input was blood. The clonotype comes from a woman under 40 with Graves' ophthalmopathy.

CDR3 bases: TGTGCCAGCAGTTACTCGGGGGTACCCTCTGGGGCCAACGTCCTGACTTTC. Protein sequence: CASSYSGVPSGANVLTF. The gene calls are TRBV6-5 and TRBJ2-6, with D perhaps matching TRBD1 or TRBD2 (5 bases each). The V and J ends lost 0 bases and 0 bases respectively, with 9 bases between them. This CDR3 spans 17 amino acids. The germline gives CDR1 MNHEY, CDR2 SVGAGI.